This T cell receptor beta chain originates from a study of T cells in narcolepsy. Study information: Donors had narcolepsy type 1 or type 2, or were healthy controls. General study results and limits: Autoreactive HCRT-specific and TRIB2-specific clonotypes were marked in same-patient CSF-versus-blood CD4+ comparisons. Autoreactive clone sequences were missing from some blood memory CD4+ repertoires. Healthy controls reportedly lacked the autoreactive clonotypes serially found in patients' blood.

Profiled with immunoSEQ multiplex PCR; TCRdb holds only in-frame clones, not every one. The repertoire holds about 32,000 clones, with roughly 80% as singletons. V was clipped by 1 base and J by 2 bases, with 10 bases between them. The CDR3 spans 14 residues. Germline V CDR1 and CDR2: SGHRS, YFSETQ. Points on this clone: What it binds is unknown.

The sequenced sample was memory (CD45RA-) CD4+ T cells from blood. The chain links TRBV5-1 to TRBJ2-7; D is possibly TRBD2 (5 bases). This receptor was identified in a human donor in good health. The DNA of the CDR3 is TGCGCCAGCAGCTTGCGGGCGGGTCCCTACGAGCAGTACTTC. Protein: CASSLRAGPYEQYF.